Listed below are T cell receptor beta chains from one sample, sequenced in a study of cytomegalovirus exposure and HLA in healthy donors. Profiled with immunoSEQ multiplex PCR; TCRdb holds only in-frame clones, not every one. Altogether approximately 110,000 clones are present, roughly 78% being singletons, with the ten largest covering 3.1%. The specimen was PBMCs. The receptors derive from a woman in her forties in good health and CMV-seronegative. The CDR3 runs from the conserved cysteine through the conserved F or W. D genes are given only for firm matches. Clone size appears in some rows only: once, few, many, or a class for an expanded clone.

v_gene	abundance	d_gene	j_gene	CDR3aa	CDR3nt
TRBV4-3	-	-	TRBJ2-1	CASSQDLSTGTAESSYNEQFF	TGCGCCAGCAGCCAAGATTTATCTACAGGGACCGCCGAAAGCTCCTACAATGAGCAGTTCTTC
TRBV7-2	-	TRBD2	TRBJ2-3	CASSFLAGIDTQYF	TGTGCCAGCAGCTTCCTAGCGGGGATAGATACGCAGTATTTT
TRBV4-1	-	-	TRBJ2-5	CASSQIIGPPETQYF	TGCGCCAGCAGCCAAATCATTGGGCCCCCCGAGACCCAGTACTTC
TRBV6-1	few	-	TRBJ2-3	CASSGSGTDTQYF	TGTGCCAGCAGTGGATCGGGGACAGATACGCAGTATTTT
TRBV30	few	-	TRBJ1-2	CAWSVRTDSLIGYTF	TGTGCCTGGAGTGTCCGGACAGATTCCCTGATAGGCTACACCTTC
TRBV6-6	-	-	TRBJ1-5	CASSFYREWANQPQHF	TGTGCCAGCAGTTTCTACAGGGAGTGGGCCAATCAGCCCCAGCATTTT
TRBV30	-	-	TRBJ1-6	CAWSVPGTTGSPLHF	TGTGCCTGGAGTGTACCCGGGACTACGGGTTCACCCCTCCACTTT
TRBV7-2	-	-	TRBJ2-1	CASSLGVNNEQFF	TGTGCCAGCAGCTTAGGCGTAAACAATGAGCAGTTCTTC
TRBV19	once	-	TRBJ2-5	CASSIRLQETQYF	TGTGCCAGTAGTATAAGACTACAAGAGACCCAGTACTTC
TRBV19	-	TRBD1	TRBJ2-2	CASSTRTGGGGELFF	TGTGCCAGTAGTACTAGGACAGGGGGAGGCGGGGAGCTGTTTTTT
TRBV7-2	-	-	TRBJ1-5	CASSLAPQGFVPNQPQHF	TGTGCCAGCAGCTTAGCGCCCCAGGGGTTCGTCCCTAATCAGCCCCAGCATTTT
TRBV28	-	-	TRBJ2-3	CASSFPGIFTDTQYF	TGTGCCAGCAGTTTCCCGGGAATATTCACAGATACGCAGTATTTT
TRBV23-1	-	TRBD2	TRBJ2-2	CASSRRFPRERTSGRAPTGELFF	TGCGCCAGCAGTCGAAGGTTCCCCAGGGAGAGGACTAGCGGGAGGGCCCCCACCGGGGAGCTGTTTTTT
TRBV15	-	TRBD1	TRBJ1-2	CATSNIGGSGYTF	TGTGCCACCAGCAACATAGGGGGCTCTGGCTACACCTTC
TRBV19	-	TRBD1	TRBJ2-5	CASSLSGTGDETQYF	TGTGCCAGTAGCCTTTCCGGGACAGGGGACGAGACCCAGTACTTC
TRBV5-6	-	-	TRBJ2-5	CASSQNQETQYF	TGTGCCAGCAGCCAAAACCAAGAGACCCAGTACTTC
TRBV5-1	once	-	TRBJ2-3	CASSLGQSTDTQYF	TGCGCCAGCAGCTTGGGGCAGTCCACAGATACGCAGTATTTT
TRBV11-2	-	TRBD1	TRBJ1-6	CASTYPQGAYNSPLHF	TGTGCCAGCACCTATCCTCAGGGGGCGTATAATTCACCCCTCCACTTT
TRBV28	-	TRBD1	TRBJ1-2	CASSLSFSRGVSYTF	TGTGCCAGCAGTTTATCCTTCTCCAGGGGGGTCTCCTACACCTTC
TRBV6-5	-	-	TRBJ2-7	CASRTRARSSYEQYF	TGTGCCAGCAGGACCAGGGCAAGGAGCTCCTACGAGCAGTACTTC
TRBV9	-	-	TRBJ2-5	CASSPPRAAISETQYF	TGTGCCAGCAGCCCCCCTCGCGCCGCCATCTCGGAGACCCAGTACTTC
TRBV18	-	TRBD2	TRBJ2-5	CASSPGLAGGETQYF	TGTGCCAGCTCACCCGGACTAGCGGGAGGGGAGACCCAGTACTTC
TRBV5-4	few	TRBD2	TRBJ2-3	CASRGRTSGRARADTQYF	TGTGCCAGCAGGGGGAGGACTAGCGGGAGGGCCAGAGCAGATACGCAGTATTTT
TRBV30	few	TRBD2	TRBJ2-3	CAWSGDRAAGGTDTQYF	TGTGCCTGGAGTGGGGATAGGGCGGCGGGAGGCACAGATACGCAGTATTTT
TRBV7-2	-	TRBD2	TRBJ2-1	CASSPEYFLAGAGDEQFF	TGTGCCAGCAGCCCAGAGTACTTTCTAGCGGGAGCTGGTGATGAGCAGTTCTTC
TRBV7-2	-	-	TRBJ2-1	CASSSHPKPSYNEQFF	TGTGCCAGCAGCTCCCACCCGAAGCCCTCCTACAATGAGCAGTTCTTC
TRBV5-1	-	TRBD1	TRBJ2-2	CASSLGTGGFRELFF	TGCGCCAGCAGCTTGGGGACAGGGGGCTTCCGGGAGCTGTTTTTT
TRBV28	-	-	TRBJ1-4	CASSFMGLRAGEKLFF	TGTGCCAGCAGTTTTATGGGCCTAAGGGCAGGGGAAAAACTGTTTTTT
TRBV27	-	TRBD2	TRBJ2-3	CASSLSSGRTGDTQYF	TGTGCCAGCAGTTTATCCAGCGGGAGAACAGGAGATACGCAGTATTTT
TRBV6-6	-	TRBD1	TRBJ2-7	CASIEQGAYEQYF	TGTGCCAGCATTGAACAGGGGGCGTACGAGCAGTACTTC
TRBV5-4	-	-	TRBJ1-5	CASSLGTENQPQHF	TGTGCCAGCAGCTTGGGGACAGAGAATCAGCCCCAGCATTTT
TRBV7-2	few	-	TRBJ1-2	CASSSTRGGDGYTF	TGTGCCAGCAGCTCCACAAGGGGAGGGGATGGCTACACCTTC
TRBV28	-	TRBD1	TRBJ2-1	CASSPLKQGGDNEQFF	TGTGCCAGCAGTCCGCTGAAACAGGGGGGAGACAATGAGCAGTTCTTC
TRBV28	-	-	TRBJ1-3	CASSLFGQRNTIYF	TGTGCCAGCAGTTTGTTCGGACAGAGAAACACCATATATTTT
TRBV4-3	-	-	TRBJ1-2	CASSQAGGGYGYTF	TGCGCCAGCAGCCAAGCGGGAGGGGGGTATGGCTACACCTTC
TRBV5-4	-	TRBD1	TRBJ2-5	CASSWGQGGGEQYF	TGTGCCAGCAGTTGGGGACAGGGGGGGGGAGAACAGTACTTC
TRBV6-6	-	-	TRBJ1-5	CASAPQEGFNQPQHF	TGTGCCAGCGCCCCTCAGGAGGGCTTCAATCAGCCCCAGCATTTT
TRBV6-6	-	TRBD1	TRBJ2-5	CASTKGAEETQYF	TGTGCCAGCACCAAGGGGGCGGAAGAGACCCAGTACTTC
TRBV6-5	-	-	TRBJ2-7	CASSYVEGTASYEQYF	TGTGCCAGCAGTTACGTGGAGGGGACAGCTTCCTACGAGCAGTACTTC
TRBV5-6	-	TRBD1	TRBJ1-4	CASSFDRVNEKLFF	TGTGCCAGCAGCTTCGACAGGGTAAATGAAAAACTGTTTTTT
TRBV7-7	-	TRBD2	TRBJ2-1	CASSFGLADYNEQFF	TGTGCCAGCAGCTTCGGACTAGCTGATTACAATGAGCAGTTCTTC
TRBV7-9	-	TRBD1	TRBJ1-1	CASSLDAGTGSAEAFF	TGTGCCAGCAGCTTAGATGCCGGGACAGGGTCGGCTGAAGCTTTCTTT
TRBV7-2	-	-	TRBJ2-7	CASSSKPGTITYEQYF	TGTGCCAGCAGCTCGAAACCCGGGACAATAACCTACGAGCAGTACTTC
TRBV11-2	-	-	TRBJ1-3	CASSLDNSGNTIYF	TGTGCCAGCAGCTTAGACAATTCTGGAAACACCATATATTTT
TRBV5-4	few	TRBD1	TRBJ2-3	CASSLRQGSGDTQYF	TGTGCCAGCAGCTTGAGACAGGGCAGCGGAGATACGCAGTATTTT
TRBV30	-	-	TRBJ1-2	CAWSEGIDYGYTF	TGTGCCTGGAGTGAGGGGATTGACTATGGCTACACCTTC
TRBV5-1	-	-	TRBJ1-2	CASSLGGGYGYTF	TGCGCCAGCAGCTTGGGAGGAGGGTATGGCTACACCTTC
TRBV30	-	-	TRBJ1-5	CAWRRDMGQPQHF	TGTGCCTGGAGGAGGGACATGGGGCAGCCCCAGCATTTT
TRBV27	-	TRBD1	TRBJ2-5	CASSQDRGRGTQYF	TGTGCCAGCAGTCAAGACAGGGGGCGGGGGACCCAGTACTTC
TRBV7-2	-	-	TRBJ2-3	CASSLWRGEADTQYF	TGTGCCAGCAGCTTATGGCGTGGGGAGGCCGATACGCAGTATTTT
TRBV15	-	TRBD1	TRBJ1-5	CATSRGSGGIQPQHF	TGTGCCACCAGCAGAGGATCAGGGGGCATCCAGCCCCAGCATTTT
TRBV28	few	-	TRBJ2-5	CASSHRGIRETQYF	TGTGCCAGCAGTCATCGGGGGATTCGAGAGACCCAGTACTTC
TRBV2	-	-	TRBJ1-1	CASSSDSTEAFF	TGTGCCAGCAGTTCGGACAGCACTGAAGCTTTCTTT
TRBV14	few	TRBD2	TRBJ2-1	CASSQGGDEQFF	TGTGCCAGCAGCCAGGGAGGGGATGAGCAGTTCTTC
TRBV9	-	-	TRBJ2-6	CASSPTSSGANVLTF	TGTGCCAGCAGCCCGACTAGCTCTGGGGCCAACGTCCTGACTTTC
TRBV19	-	TRBD2	TRBJ2-7	CASSIGAGGLYEQYF	TGTGCCAGTAGTATCGGGGCGGGAGGGCTCTACGAGCAGTACTTC
TRBV2	-	-	TRBJ1-1	CASSQVTVNTEAFF	TGTGCCAGCAGCCAAGTGACAGTGAACACTGAAGCTTTCTTT
TRBV10-1	-	-	TRBJ2-2	CAPGGAGKPSNTGELFF	TGCGCACCTGGGGGGGCAGGTAAACCGTCGAACACCGGGGAGCTGTTTTTT